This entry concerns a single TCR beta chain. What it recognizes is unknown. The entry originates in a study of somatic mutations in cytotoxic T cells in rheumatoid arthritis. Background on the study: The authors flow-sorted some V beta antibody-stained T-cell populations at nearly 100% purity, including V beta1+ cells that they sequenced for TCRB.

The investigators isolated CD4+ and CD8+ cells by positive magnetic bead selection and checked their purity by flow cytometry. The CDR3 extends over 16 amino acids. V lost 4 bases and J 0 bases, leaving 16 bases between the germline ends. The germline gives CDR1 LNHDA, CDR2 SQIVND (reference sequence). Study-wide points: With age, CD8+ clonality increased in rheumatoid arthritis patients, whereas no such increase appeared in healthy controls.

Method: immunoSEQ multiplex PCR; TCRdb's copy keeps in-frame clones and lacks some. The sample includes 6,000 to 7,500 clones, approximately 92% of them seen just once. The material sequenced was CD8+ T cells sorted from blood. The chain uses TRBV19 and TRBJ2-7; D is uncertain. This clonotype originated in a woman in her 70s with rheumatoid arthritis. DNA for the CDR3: TGTGCCAGTAGTACCCGGAGTGGCTTAAGCTCCTACGAGCAGTACTTC. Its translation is CASSTRSGLSSYEQYF.